This record concerns one TCR beta chain sequence. The data were obtained in a study of blood T cell repertoires in COVID-19. Study at large: Nucleic acid was either cDNA or gDNA, and it came from T cells, B-cell-depleted T cells, or PBMCs.

In the authors' workflow: Estimation of nucleated cell counts relied on the amplification of reference gene primers. Repertoires were generated with immunoSEQ multiplex PCR, while TCRdb's copy carries only in-frame clones and drops some. The V and J calls and clone size come from that table; D and trimming were worked out from the DNA. Among under 95,000 clones listed, approximately 86% were seen once. The Seattle patients joined while their infection was active and were tracked longitudinally afterward. Germline V lookup: CDR1 MDHEN, CDR2 SYDVKM. There are 13 residues in the CDR3. Trimming took off 4 bases at V and 6 bases at J, with 13 bases between the two ends.

This chain joins TRBV28 and TRBJ2-7, with a weak D call TRBD1 (6 bases). Sequenced sample: peripheral blood. The receptor was isolated from a woman aged 80 or over with COVID-19, enrolled during active disease. CDR3 sequence: CASSYRVAGEQYF. CDR3 nucleotides: TGTGCCAGCAGTTACAGGGTCGCAGGCGAGCAGTACTTC.